Each of the 22 T cell receptor beta chains below was sequenced from the same sample in a study of blood T cells in healthy people across ages. Using a J-beta primer mix together with a sample-barcoded 5' primer, a second PCR was run for 7 to 11 cycles. Via MiXCR, TCRdb re-called the 5' RACE reads, giving one row per CDR3 protein. This sample has about 1.4 million distinct CDR3 sequences; approximately 59% occur once, and the top ten carry 5.5% to 8%. Source material: blood. These receptors were collected from a man between 18 and 35 years old in good health.

The CDR3 loop is CASRSDREQYF. In nucleotides, the CDR3 is TGTGCCTCACGTTCTGATAGGGAGCAGTACTTC. The chain combines TRBV10-3 with TRBJ2-7; D call uncertain. Germline CDR1 is ENHRY and CDR2 is SYGVKD. CDR3 length: 11 residues. Trimming took 11 bases from V and 7 from J, leaving 15 bases between them.

This clonotype has just a few counts. This chain links TRBV12-3 or TRBV12-4 with TRBJ2-1, with TRBD2 matching over 7 bases. This CDR3 comprises 14 residues. Losses at the gene ends were 3 bases for V and 8 bases for J; bases not matched to a gene: 7. The CDR3 loop is CASSLRLAGDEQFF. CDR3 bases: TGTGCCAGCAGTTTGAGACTAGCCGGCGATGAGCAGTTCTTC.

V usage is TRBV10-3 and J usage is TRBJ2-5, with 9 bases fitting TRBD1. Per the germline V gene, CDR1 is ENHRY and CDR2 is SYGVKD. Trimming removed 7 bases from V and 11 bases from J; junction bases left unmatched: 8. The CDR3 is 12 residues long. This chain's CDR3 is CAITDRGNEQYF. In nucleotides, the CDR3 is TGTGCCATCACGGACAGGGGCAATGAGCAGTACTTC.

V usage is TRBV12-3 or TRBV12-4 and J usage is TRBJ1-2, with TRBD1 matching 7 bases. The ends lost 3 bases at V and 4 bases at J; junction bases unmatched: 2. The CDR3 contains 13 residues. The CDR3 DNA is TGTGCCAGCAGTTTTGGGGACAGCTATGGCTACACCTTC. Its protein is CASSFGDSYGYTF.

This clonotype was found once. The chain links TRBV7-8 to TRBJ2-4; 8 bases are shared with TRBD2. The end of the DNA aligns better with TRBJ2-7, so the J call may be wrong. In germline, CDR1 is SGHVS, CDR2 FQNEAQ. The CDR3 loop spans 14 amino acids. Here the CDR3 reads CASSSSGSSSEQYF. In nucleotides, the CDR3 is TGTGCCAGCAGCTCCAGCGGGAGTTCTTCCGAGCAGTACTTC.

This clonotype was recorded once. The V gene is TRBV5-1, the J gene TRBJ2-4, with TRBD1 matching 11 bases. The J segment lost 5 bases and the V segment lost 4 bases, leaving 2 bases of the junction unmatched. The germline V gene has CDR1 SGHRS and CDR2 YFSETQ. The CDR3 covers 14 residues. CDR3 sequence: CASSVGQGENIQYF. As DNA, the CDR3 is TGCGCCAGCAGCGTGGGACAGGGGGAAAACATTCAGTACTTC.

This clonotype was counted a single time. The V gene is TRBV4-1, the J gene TRBJ2-5; D call uncertain. Germline CDR1 reads MGHRA; CDR2 reads YSYEKL. The CDR3 is made up of 12 amino acids. V gave up 0 bases and J gave up 6 bases, with 5 bases separating them. In nucleotides, the CDR3 is TGCGCCAGCAGCCAAGATCTACAGACCCAGTACTTC. Protein sequence: CASSQDLQTQYF.

In DNA form, the CDR3 reads TGTGCCAGCAGCCTGGGACTAGCGGGAGCGGGCTACGAGCAGTACTTC. Encoded protein: CASSLGLAGAGYEQYF. This sequence joins TRBV7-7 and TRBJ2-7; TRBD2 matches at 14 bases. This CDR3 is 16 amino acids long. After removal of 5 bases from V and 3 bases from J, the junction contained 6 bases not matched to a gene. CDR1 is SSHAT, CDR2 FNYEAQ, per germline (reference sequence).

This clonotype came up a few times. V is TRBV2 and J is TRBJ1-2; perhaps TRBD1 as D (6 bases). CDR1 and CDR2 (germline): SNHLY, FYNNEI. This CDR3 spans 14 amino acids. Between the trimmed V and J ends, which lost 5 bases and 2 bases, there was a span of 12 bases. For the CDR3, the DNA is TGTGCCAGCAGTCCTAGGACAGAGAACTATGGCTACACCTTC. This codes for CASSPRTENYGYTF.

The V gene is TRBV15, the J gene TRBJ2-5; 9 positions match TRBD1. J gave up 2 bases and V 1 base, and 8 bases lay outside the gene matches. The germline V gene has CDR1 LNHNV and CDR2 YYDKDF (reference sequence). The CDR3 has 17 residues. Here the CDR3 reads CATSRGGTGSLQETQYF. CDR3 bases: TGTGCCACCAGCAGAGGCGGGACAGGGTCCCTGCAAGAGACCCAGTACTTC.

This clonotype was seen a single time. A junction boundary mismatches the germline segment, possibly from a read error. The chain is built from TRBV10-3 and TRBJ1-1; unclear D gene. Germline V gene lookup returns CDR1 ENHRY and CDR2 SYGVKD. The CDR3 covers 16 residues. CDR3 loop: CAIGQDGGTVNTETFF. CDR3 sequence (DNA): TGTGCCATCGGGCAAGACGGCGGCACGGTGAACACTGAAACTTTCTTT.

This chain joins TRBV29-1 and TRBJ2-7; D is perhaps TRBD2 (6 bases). The CDR3 spans 16 residues. The germline CDR1 and CDR2 sequences are SQVTM and ANQGSEA. V lost 0 bases and J 0 bases, leaving 15 bases between the germline ends. The CDR3 spells CSVEDPGGESSYEQYF. The CDR3 DNA follows: TGCAGCGTTGAAGATCCTGGCGGGGAGAGCTCCTACGAGCAGTACTTC.

The chain has TRBV27 and TRBJ2-5; D is unresolved. The J call may be in error: the DNA end matches TRBJ2-7 better. The CDR3 loop spans 14 amino acids. Germline assignment: CDR1 MNHEY and CDR2 SMNVEV (reference sequence). CDR3 loop: CASSLFGMTYEQYF. CDR3 nucleotides: TGTGCCAGCAGTTTATTCGGCATGACCTACGAGCAGTACTTC.

This clonotype was counted once. The V call is TRBV4-1, the J call TRBJ2-5, with D possibly TRBD2 on 6 matching bases. Per the germline V gene, CDR1 is MGHRA and CDR2 is YSYEKL. The length of the CDR3 is 16 residues. The V end lost 2 bases, the J end lost 2 bases, and 15 bases lay between the germline ends. Here the CDR3 DNA reads TGCGCCAGCAGCCAATTGTCGGGACTGAATCAAGAGACCCAGTACTTC. This gives the protein CASSQLSGLNQETQYF.

The chain uses TRBV27 and TRBJ2-7; 10 nucleotides match TRBD1. V shed 6 bases, J shed 2 bases, and the junction held 7 bases outside the gene matches. The CDR3 has 15 amino acids. Germline CDR1 MNHEY, CDR2 SMNVEV (reference sequence). The CDR3 loop reads CASSPDRGRAYEQYF. For the CDR3, the DNA is TGTGCCAGCAGCCCTGACAGGGGGCGTGCCTACGAGCAGTACTTC.

In its sample, this clonotype was seen a few times. The J gene is TRBJ2-4, the V gene TRBV12-2; TRBD1 is taken as the D call from the table, unchecked against the DNA. TRBV12-2 is marked as a pseudogene. The CDR3 is 10 amino acids. The chain's CDR3 is CASPVPKQYF. CDR3 nucleotides: TGTGCAAGCCCAGTCCCCAAGCAGTACTTC.

This clonotype has just one count. The rearrangement joins TRBV20-1 to TRBJ1-5; maybe TRBD1 (6 bases). Trimming removed 3 bases from V and 1 base from J, with 10 bases in between. The CDR3 loop spans 14 amino acids. Germline V gene lookup returns CDR1 DFQATT and CDR2 SNEGSKA (reference sequence). CDR3 bases: TGCAGTGCTAGCGAAAGGGGGAGCAATCAGCCCCAGCATTTT. As protein: CSASERGSNQPQHF.

The gene calls are TRBV20-1 and TRBJ2-3; possible D gene TRBD1, 6 bases. Germline lookup yields CDR1 DFQATT and CDR2 SNEGSKA (reference sequence). The CDR3 sequence is 13 residues long. The V and J ends lost 3 bases and 1 base respectively, with 8 bases between them. The CDR3 sequence is CSARDRRTDTQYF. CDR3 DNA: TGCAGTGCTAGGGACAGACGCACAGATACGCAGTATTTT.

V gene TRBV6-5 combines with J gene TRBJ1-4; 11 bases are shared with TRBD1. The CDR3 is made up of 15 amino acids. V shed 2 bases, J shed 5 bases, and the junction held 1 base outside the gene matches. Per the germline V gene, CDR1 is MNHEY and CDR2 is SVGAGI. The chain's CDR3 is CASSYGTGGNEKLFF. CDR3 sequence (DNA): TGTGCCAGCAGTTACGGGACAGGGGGGAATGAAAAACTGTTTTTT.

The chain links TRBV27 to TRBJ2-7, with D possibly being TRBD1 (5 bases). Trimming took 9 bases from V and 3 from J, leaving 15 bases between them. The CDR3 contains 13 residues. CDR1 and CDR2 from the germline V gene are MNHEY and SMNVEV (reference sequence). The CDR3 protein is CASRGSYFYEQYF. DNA of the CDR3: TGTGCCAGTAGGGGTAGTTATTTCTACGAGCAGTACTTC.

The chain uses TRBV6-1 and TRBJ2-3; D might be TRBD1 (6 bases). The V end was cut by 6 bases, the J end by 2 bases, with 12 bases between. The CDR3 contains 14 residues. Germline V gene data show CDR1 as MNHNS and CDR2 as SASEGT. The CDR3 DNA sequence: TGTGCCAGCAGGGACAGCCAAATCACAGATACGCAGTATTTT. Residues: CASRDSQITDTQYF.

A single count supports this clonotype. The chain employs TRBV12-3 or TRBV12-4 and TRBJ2-3; D possibly corresponds to TRBD2 (5 bases). The V end lost 10 bases, the J end lost 2 bases, and 13 bases lay between the germline ends. This CDR3 region has 13 residues. CDR3 in amino acids: CAIRERFTDTQYF. The CDR3 bases are TGTGCCATAAGGGAGAGATTCACAGATACGCAGTATTTT.